This T cell receptor (beta chain) was obtained from a study of post-analysis software for immune sequencing data. Tagging with unique molecular identifiers was a feature of the TCR beta cDNA libraries. MiXCR was run by TCRdb on the PCR reads, yielding one entry per CDR3 protein. This sample has about 540,000 distinct CDR3 sequences, with less than 40% found just once. The receptor was isolated from a girl aged 2 to 17 with multiple sclerosis. Material: blood.

The CDR3 region has the DNA TGCGCCAGCAGCGCATCTCGGGGGGCTGTAGGGTCTGGGGCCAACGTCCTGACTTTC. It encodes CASSASRGAVGSGANVLTF. J is TRBJ2-6 and V is TRBV5-1, with D perhaps TRBD2 (7 bases). The germline gives CDR1 SGHRS, CDR2 YFSETQ. The V and J ends lost 4 bases and 1 base respectively, with 21 bases between them. The CDR3 length is 19 residues.